The table lists the clone carrying this T cell receptor (beta chain) with a few counts. This record belongs to a study of T-cell memory formation after mild COVID-19. On the study more broadly: The study found TCR clusters largely donor specific.

The TCR alpha and TCR beta cDNA libraries, bearing sample barcodes and UMIs, were generated by 5'RACE using constant-segment primers. TCRdb re-derived calls from the 5' RACE reads in MiXCR, one entry per CDR3 protein. Of 150,000 or so distinct CDR3 sequences listed, almost 25% are singletons. CDR1 KGHDR and CDR2 SFDVKD come from the germline V gene. The V end lost 0 bases, the J end lost 2 bases, and 6 bases lay between the germline ends. There are 14 residues in the CDR3. The sequencing sample was made of PBMCs or a T cell subset sorted from them (not recorded which). This TCR came from an adult woman who had mild COVID-19 (a few samples of this study predate the infection). Cell type and time point are not known. The J gene is TRBJ2-5, the V gene TRBV24-1; D is ambiguous. The CDR3 DNA reads as TGTGCCACCAGTGATTTGAAGACGCAAGAGACCCAGTACTTC. It is translated as CATSDLKTQETQYF.